The 7 T cell receptor beta chains listed next were all sequenced from one sample in a study of cytomegalovirus exposure and HLA in healthy donors. Assay used: immunoSEQ multiplex PCR; TCRdb lists only in-frame clones, some missing. The sample holds roughly 180,000 clones, around nine tenths seen once. The sample was PBMCs. Every receptor here comes from a man aged 25 to 40 in good health and CMV-seropositive.

The chain carries TRBV11-2 and TRBJ1-3; D remains unclear. Deletions cut 1 base from V and 4 bases from J, with 17 bases between. Germline CDR1 reads SGHAT; CDR2 reads FQNNGV. This CDR3 is built from 17 residues. Written as DNA, the CDR3 is TGTGCCAGCAGCTTAGGGGCCGCGGTCCAGCTAGGAAACACCATATATTTT. It translates to CASSLGAAVQLGNTIYF.

The chain employs TRBV7-9 and TRBJ1-1, with D unclear. CDR1 and CDR2 from the germline V gene are SEHNR and FQNEAQ (reference sequence). Trimming shortened V by 5 bases and J by 0 bases, and 13 bases separated the two germline ends. This CDR3 is built from 15 residues. Written as DNA, the CDR3 is TGTGCCAGCAGCATACCCAGAGGCATGAACACTGAAGCTTTCTTT. As protein: CASSIPRGMNTEAFF.

This chain joins TRBV6-1 and TRBJ1-5; perhaps TRBD1 as D (6 bases). From germline, CDR1 is MNHNS and CDR2 SASEGT. The CDR3 consists of 16 residues. Trimming removed 6 bases at V and 0 bases at J, with 15 bases between. CDR3 bases: TGTGCCAGCAGCGAAAAGGGGACATATAGCAATCAGCCCCAGCATTTT. It is translated as CASSEKGTYSNQPQHF.

The V gene is TRBV7-3, the J gene TRBJ2-7; D ambiguous. Per the germline V gene, CDR1 is SGHTA and CDR2 is FQGTGA. V lost 2 bases to trimming and J lost 2 bases, with 16 bases between them. The CDR3 length is 16 residues. The DNA of the CDR3 is TGTGCCAGCAGCTTAGGTTTTGTTTTGTTCCCCTACGAGCAGTACTTC. As protein: CASSLGFVLFPYEQYF.

The chain links TRBV19 to TRBJ1-1, with TRBD1 as a possible D gene (5 bases). The CDR3 is 15 amino acids. Germline CDR1 LNHDA, CDR2 SQIVND (reference sequence). The V end was cut by 0 bases, the J end by 6 bases, with 14 bases between. The CDR3 sequence: CASSIDRQGAAEAFF. CDR3 DNA sequence: TGTGCCAGTAGTATAGATCGGCAGGGAGCAGCTGAAGCTTTCTTT.

V is TRBV6-5 and J is TRBJ2-6, with TRBD1 as a possible D gene (6 bases). V lost 5 bases and J lost 0, with 8 bases in between. The CDR3 spans 15 residues. The germline V gene encodes CDR1 MNHEY and CDR2 SVGAGI. CDR3 DNA: TGTGCCAGCAGTCCACAGGGCTCTGGGGCCAACGTCCTGACTTTC. It translates to CASSPQGSGANVLTF.

The chain uses TRBV6-4 and TRBJ2-7; D is possibly TRBD2 (5 bases). Deletions cut 5 bases from V and 6 bases from J, with 17 bases between. Germline CDR1 is MRHNA and CDR2 is SNTAGT. The length of the CDR3 is 14 residues. CDR3 amino acids: CASSLYGILSEQYF. CDR3 coding DNA: TGTGCCAGCAGTCTATACGGGATACTAAGCGAGCAGTACTTC.